This T cell receptor beta chain is drawn from a study of a mutant IDH1 vaccine in newly diagnosed glioma (dated by TCRdb to about 2021). For the study in its entirety: Patients received eight vaccinations in weeks 1, 3, 5, 7, 11, 15, 19 and 23, corresponding to visits V03 through V10. Of the approximately 34 patients who were treated, about 62% were male and about 40% were female, and the mean age was roughly 40 years. Peripheral blood was collected at six visits: V03 (baseline), V05, V07, V10, V12 and V13. Prior to enrollment, standard therapy consisting of radiotherapy alone, temozolomide alone, or radiochemotherapy with temozolomide had been administered to patients, with the combination being received by most patients. Vaccination was initiated 4-6 weeks after radiotherapy alone, or concurrently with temozolomide cycles in the chemotherapy-containing groups. For exploratory analyses, longitudinal TCRB deep sequencing was carried out in 25 treated patients wherever samples were available. The full study reports these points: PBMC samples for TCRB deep sequencing were selected based on availability. Vaccine-induced immune responses across multiple MHC alleles were detected in about 93% of patients. The authors noted that analyses of patient blood samples could not be reproduced because of sample limitations. Pseudoprogression appeared unrelated to alterations in the top peripheral T cell clonotypes detected by TCRB sequencing.

Details on this clone: Its antigen remains undetermined. No qualities accompany the bases; no much larger clone lies one base away.

V loses 2 bases of germline sequence and J loses 6 bases, and the interval between the two ends is 6 bases. The CDR3 runs 12 residues from the cysteine to the phenylalanine. Of the read, only the CDR3 DNA is kept; its 36 bases are in frame from base 1. CDR1 MNHNS and CDR2 SASEGT were looked up in the germline V gene. In the paper's terms, the time point label means: week 11, during vaccination. Each vaccine dose, consisting of 300 ug of a 20-mer mutant IDH1 peptide in Montanide, was administered subcutaneously with topical imiquimod. The donors had newly diagnosed IDH1-mutant astrocytomas of WHO grade 3 or 4 that showed loss of nuclear ATRX. The samples were drawn from NOA16, a multicentre, single-arm, open-label phase I trial in Germany that tested a mutant IDH1 peptide vaccine in humans for the first time. Genomic DNA for TCRB sequencing was extracted from EDTA blood using the DNeasy Blood and Tissue Kit.

The library was produced with the immunoSEQ multiplex PCR assay. Rearranged TCR beta chain sequences were amplified using the hsTCRB Kit according to the manufacturer's protocol. Sequencing of TCRB libraries was carried out on an Illumina MiSeq. The original methods were these. The kit vendor's proprietary platform handled demultiplexing, trimming and gene mapping. What TCRdb holds here is the immuneACCESS table cut down to in-frame rearrangements. Part of the clones is not present; checked against another copy, under half of the missing clones reflect an unresolved V gene, and the others are unexplained. V and J calls and clone size are as listed in that table; D and trimming were resolved from the DNA. The sample has some 60,000 clones on record, roughly 80% of them singletons. More than 5.5% of the sample rests with the top ten.

The rearrangement joined TRBV6-1 to TRBJ2-3; the D segment cannot be called with confidence. The sequencing used PBMCs, collected from a glioma patient whose treatment included an IDH1 peptide vaccine. The TCR originated in a man aged 45-65 years with glioma. The DNA sequence reads TGTGCCAGCAGTGAAACTTCGGATACGCAGTATTTT. This is translated as CASSETSDTQYF.